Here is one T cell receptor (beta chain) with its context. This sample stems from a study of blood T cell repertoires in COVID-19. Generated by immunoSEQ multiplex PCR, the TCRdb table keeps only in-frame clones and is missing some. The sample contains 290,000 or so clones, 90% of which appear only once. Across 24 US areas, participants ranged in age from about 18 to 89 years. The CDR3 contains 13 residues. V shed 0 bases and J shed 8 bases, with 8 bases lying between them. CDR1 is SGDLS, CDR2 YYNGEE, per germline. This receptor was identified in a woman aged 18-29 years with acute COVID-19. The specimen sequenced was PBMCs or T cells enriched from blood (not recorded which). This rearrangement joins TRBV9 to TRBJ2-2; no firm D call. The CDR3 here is CASSVGGAGELFF. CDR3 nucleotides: TGTGCCAGCAGCGTAGGAGGCGCAGGGGAGCTGTTTTTT.